This T cell receptor beta chain was found in a study of siplizumab effects on memory and regulatory T cells. Study-level findings and limits: Naive-or-memory phenotypes were unassignable for roughly 75-95% of proliferating CD4+ or CD8+ clones. In controls, less than 30% of mappable alloreactive CD4+ clones were Treg-derived on average, versus 68.8% with siplizumab. Naive T cells looked more diverse than memory cells and looked like major alloresponse contributors.

Trimming left V 8 bases short and J 5 bases short, with 15 bases between. Looked up from germline, CDR1 is SNHLY and CDR2 is FYNNEI. CDR3 size: 13 residues. As for this clone: Its antigen remains unknown.

Roughly 100,000 TCR templates underwent assay in every sample. Assay used: immunoSEQ multiplex PCR; TCRdb lists only in-frame clones, some missing. The sample has around 100,000 clones, roughly 92% seen once. This chain joins TRBV2 and TRBJ1-1; D gene unclear. The material sequenced was Tregs sorted from blood. This TCR was sampled from a human donor in good health. The CDR3 here is CASLRGTMTEAFF. The CDR3 DNA sequence: TGTGCCAGCCTTCGAGGAACCATGACTGAAGCTTTCTTT.